Below, one T cell receptor beta chain is given with its context. This clonotype has ten or more counts. This receptor's antigen is unknown. The input lacks base qualities; no much larger clone sits a single base away. The data were obtained in a study of regulatory T cells in long-lasting Graves disease (dated by TCRdb to about 2021). A note on the overall study: In the newly diagnosed Graves' disease group, patients had been taking antithyroid drugs for less than 3 months. Peripheral blood TCR sequencing and RNA sequencing compared persistent Graves' disease patients with newly diagnosed Graves' disease patients. The study was registered as a clinical trial and conducted in China. A total of 35 or so samples were covered by TCR sequencing, comprising approximately 13 persistent and some 20 newly diagnosed Graves' disease patients. What the authors observed across the whole study: Because the primary lesion, thyroid tissue, could not be accessed, the study looked at peripheral blood alone. Patients with persistent disease shared more public clonotypes (about 2,700) than newly diagnosed patients did (more than 900). The authors noted that the small sample size was a limitation that may lower accuracy. Lower TCR Shannon entropy and fewer highly expanded clones were observed in persistent Graves' disease patients than in newly diagnosed patients, which suggested clonal expansion. Sequencing and analysis were limited to the TCR beta chain.

The meaning of the sample's time point label: newly diagnosed GD, antithyroid drugs for less than 3 months. For both TCR sequencing and RNA sequencing, RNA was extracted from PBMCs using TRIzol. The diagnosis of Graves' disease followed American Thyroid Association guidelines. Patients were recruited from an endocrinology department in Xi'an, China. Each patient gave 8.5 to 9.5 milliliters of peripheral blood, collected in an EDTA anticoagulant tube. PBMCs were isolated by Ficoll Paque Plus density gradient separation without further T cell sorting. RNA quality was checked with an Agilent 2100 Bioanalyzer and agarose gel, and concentration with a NanoDrop 2000. Library preparation was by multiplex PCR. These reads were obtained on an Illumina HiSeq 4000. TCR beta libraries were built with iRepertoire HTBI primers and Arm-PCR amplification of CDR3 regions. Before sequencing, the PCR products underwent gel purification. Per the original workflow: Gene usage analysis of CDR3 amino acid clonotypes relied on the approximately 60 TRBV and 13 to 15 TRBJ segments identified across samples. COPE and FqMerger were used to merge filtered high-quality paired reads into contigs. BLAST was used to align contigs to IMGT TRBV, TRBD and TRBJ reference genes, with CDR3 defined following IMGT. Any clonotype with a frequency above 0.1% was counted as a highly expanded clone. Repertoire diversity was measured by Shannon entropy, and V-J evenness by the Gini coefficient. Public clonotypes were defined as clonotypes shared by more than one individual. Starting from the raw public reads, TCRdb applied fastp trimming at Q25, assembled clones with MiXCR and retained in-frame beta chains. Rows with one shared CDR3 protein collapse into an entry with the most common genes and DNA. TCRdb, not the original authors, processed these V and J calls. In this sample the table shows more than 400,000 distinct CDR3 sequences, roughly 17% of which occur a single time. The top ten clones comprise around 11% of the sample.

This same sample was also part of a study on T cells in Graves' hyperthyroidism and ophthalmopathy. The second study's paper adds: Graves' hyperthyroidism was defined as stable when no progression to ophthalmopathy occurred over 18 months of follow-up. Hyperthyroidism patients were newly diagnosed, with disease duration under 2 months, and aged 18 to 65 years. The study excluded patients with uncontrolled infections, other autoimmune diseases, pregnancy or lactation. Diagnoses were based on clinical symptoms, serum thyroxine and TRAb, thyroid ultrasound and orbital computed tomography. For the first round of RT-PCR on the TCR CDR3, the HTBI primer set was used together with the Qiagen OneStep RT-PCR kit. Most expanded thyroid clonotypes (frequency above 0.001) were also detected in blood, suggesting blood repertoires may reflect thyroid immune responses. A 13 V-J signature model separated ophthalmopathy from stable hyperthyroidism, with just over 85% sensitivity and about 81% specificity in cross-validation and 80%/75% in testing. During validation, the model predicted progression to ophthalmopathy a median of approximately 7 months ahead of onset, with almost 71% sensitivity and 72.22% specificity. To identify distinguishing TCR V-J signatures, a discovery cohort of 90 to 100 patients was used, comprising approximately 40 with Graves' ophthalmopathy and around 57 with stable Graves' hyperthyroidism. Prospective prediction of ophthalmopathy was tested in an independent validation cohort consisting of 18 hyperthyroidism patients and some 15 patients who later progressed to ophthalmopathy. The approximately 100 discovery patients were divided at random into training and test sets in a 7:3 ratio. In addition, the study compared T-cell repertoires in thyroid tissue and in blood from roughly six Graves' hyperthyroidism patients. After blood sampling, hyperthyroidism patients were treated with methimazole at a starting dose of 30 mg daily, and ophthalmopathy patients were treated with high-dose intravenous methylprednisolone. The libraries were constructed in a second round of multiplex PCR and then size-selected and purified. The libraries were sequenced on an Illumina HiSeq2000 using paired-end 100 bp reads. SOAPnuke was used to process the raw data, with reads discarded if the reads contained adapters or uncalled bases, had a mean Phred below 15, or lacked an exact constant-primer or identifier match. COPE v1.2.5 was used to merge the high-quality paired reads, and each unique nucleotide sequence was defined as a clonotype. MiTCR v1.1 was used to align the clonotypes against IMGT TRBV, TRBD and TRBJ reference segments. Only V-J combinations with frequency above 0.0001, covering 99.2% of repertoires, were analysed. The TCS score was defined as F50 (clonal expansion) divided by E x V (chaos), with BLOSUM62-based TCRdist calculated between CDR3 peptides within each V-J. Welch's t-statistics and random forest reduced roughly 500 V-J features to around 14, which were used in a naive Bayes classifier (R e1071). Sample size was not statistically predetermined, and blinding of investigators to group allocation was not performed. According to the paper, TCR Vbeta CDR3 sequencing was carried out on over 130 peripheral blood samples, which came from fewer than 50 ophthalmopathy, around 75 hyperthyroidism and approximately 17 progressor patients.

The specimen comprised peripheral blood mononuclear cells (PBMCs), sampled at new diagnosis, from a patient treated with antithyroid drugs. This TCR was sampled from a woman aged 30 to 39 with Graves disease. Donor details come from another sample of the same person, matched by shared clones.

The CDR3 amino acid sequence is: CASSYKSLAGYNEQFF. The nucleotide sequence is TGTGCCAGCAGTTACAAATCCCTAGCGGGATATAATGAGCAGTTCTTC. The chain couples TRBV6-5 to TRBJ2-1; 9 of the junction bases match TRBD2. Its CDR3 holds 16 amino acids, cysteine through phenylalanine. The retained sequence is limited to the CDR3, 48 bases, with the frame set at the first base. The junction shows trimming of 2 bases on V and 7 bases on J, and the gene matches do not reach 9 bases of it. The CDR1 and CDR2 encoded by the germline V gene are MNHEY and SVGAGI.